This T cell receptor (beta chain) is from a study of OX40 agonist ivuxolimab in advanced cancers. Patients were excluded for autoimmune disease history or systemic immunosuppression. The CDR3 has 15 residues. From germline, CDR1 is MNHNS and CDR2 SASEGT. V dropped 11 bases and J dropped 7; count of bases not matched to a gene: 14. Data came from immunoSEQ multiplex PCR; TCRdb stores just in-frame clones and leaves some out. The sample lists 58,000 or so clones, 75% to 85% occurring once. This clone turned up a few times. Sequenced material: CD4+ or CD8+ T cells sorted from blood, taken in a trial of the OX40 agonist ivuxolimab. V usage is TRBV6-1 and J usage is TRBJ1-6, with TRBD1 matching 7 bases. This TCR was recovered from an adult with an advanced solid tumor such as melanoma, head and neck, liver or kidney cancer. CDR3 region: CAGGSRDRSNSPLHF. The CDR3 DNA reads TGTGCCGGAGGGTCCCGGGACAGATCAAATTCACCCCTCCACTTT.